The TCR beta chain described here comes from a study of blood T cells in healthy people across ages. Study-wide context: With template switching, about one barcoded beta molecule was captured per two T cells.

Notes on the study in general: Both naive CD4+ cell counts and diversity were greater in long-lived donors than in aged donors. Because sorting was not performed, PBMCs prevented conclusive naive versus antigen-experienced comparison.

Comment on this clonotype: The antigen is undetermined.

A J-beta primer mix and a sample-barcoded 5' primer were used in a second PCR of about 7 to 12 cycles. A template-switch adaptor that had 12 random nucleotides put a tag on each cDNA molecule. TCRdb processed the 5' RACE reads anew with MiXCR; each CDR3 protein has one entry. The table includes about 1.5 million distinct CDR3 sequences, approximately 42% detected once. This CDR3 comprises 16 residues. Trimming took 6 bases from V and 4 from J, leaving 20 bases between them. Germline V lookup: CDR1 MNHNY, CDR2 SVGAGI (reference sequence). The TCR was taken from a woman younger than 35 in good health. The sequenced material came from blood. The chain uses TRBV6-6 and TRBJ2-3, with D perhaps TRBD1 or TRBD2 (5 bases each). CDR3 nucleotides: TGTGCCAGCAGCCCTTGGGGACGAGGATTCGCAGATACGCAGTATTTT. Translation: CASSPWGRGFADTQYF.